This TCR beta chain stems from a study of blood T cell repertoires in COVID-19. Study summary: The samples span acute and convalescent COVID-19 from the United States, Italy and Spain. In each case, the material was cDNA or gDNA derived from T cells, B-cell-depleted T cells, or PBMCs.

This clone showed up just once. Per the original methods: From reference gene primer amplification, estimates of nucleated cell counts were derived. Sequencing was performed with immunoSEQ multiplex PCR; in TCRdb, only in-frame clones are kept and a portion is missing. For V, J and clone size, that table is used; D and trimming come from the DNA. The sample includes more than 200,000 clones, approximately 81% of them seen just once. Sequencing was performed on peripheral blood. This TCR was sampled from a man aged 60 to 75 with acute or convalescent COVID-19.

The CDR3 region has the DNA TGTGCCAGCAGCTACAGGGGTTCGGAAGCTTTCTTT. Translation: CASSYRGSEAFF. The gene calls are TRBV3-1 (or the pseudogene TRBV3-2) and TRBJ1-1, with 7 bases fitting TRBD1. CDR1 LGHDT and CDR2 YNNKEL come from the germline V gene (reference sequence). The ends lost 5 bases at V and 8 bases at J; junction bases unmatched: 5. The CDR3 runs to 12 residues.